The 7 T cell receptor beta chains listed next were all sequenced from one sample in a study of blood T cell repertoires in COVID-19. Some clones are missing from TCRdb's copy, which holds only in-frame ones; the method was immunoSEQ multiplex PCR. The data hold about 36,000 clones, with over 80% observed a single time. Sequenced material: peripheral blood. The receptor source for this set is a man in his forties or fifties with active COVID-19.

The chain joins TRBV7-8 to TRBJ1-2; 8 positions match TRBD1. The V gene end was trimmed by 4 bases and the J gene end by 8 bases; junction bases not matched to a gene: 15. Germline-derived CDR1 and CDR2 are SGHVS and FQNEAQ. CDR3 length equals 16 residues. The CDR3 loop reads CASSSWPGTGVSGYTF. CDR3 DNA sequence: TGTGCCAGCAGCTCCTGGCCCGGGACAGGTGTGTCGGGCTACACCTTC.

V usage is TRBV12-3 or TRBV12-4 and J usage is TRBJ2-5, with TRBD1 matching over 7 bases. V lost 7 bases, J lost 5 bases, and 7 bases stayed unmatched. The CDR3 length is 13 residues. CDR3 region: CASTKTGSETQYF. The CDR3, as DNA: TGTGCCAGCACTAAGACAGGGAGTGAGACCCAGTACTTC.

The chain combines TRBV7-9 with TRBJ2-7; 13 nucleotides agree with TRBD2. Germline V CDR1 and CDR2: SEHNR, FQNEAQ (reference sequence). The CDR3 consists of 16 residues. Trimming cost V 5 bases and J 3 bases; bases outside gene matches: 7. The CDR3, as DNA: TGTGCCAGCAGCCCACGGACTAGCGGGGGATACTACGAGCAGTACTTC. Amino acids: CASSPRTSGGYYEQYF.

The genes are TRBV6-6 and TRBJ2-2; weak D call: TRBD2 (6 bases). V lost 1 base and J 0 bases, leaving 9 bases between the germline ends. The V gene's germline CDR1 is MNHNY and CDR2 SVGAGI (reference sequence). This CDR3 has 16 residues. The CDR3 nucleotides are TGTGCCAGCAGTTACTTAACGGGAGCGAACACCGGGGAGCTGTTTTTT. Translation: CASSYLTGANTGELFF.

The genes are TRBV9 and TRBJ2-1, with D possibly matching TRBD2 (7 bases). The CDR3 is made up of 16 amino acids. The V end was cut by 1 base, the J end by 5 bases, with 16 bases between. Germline loops: CDR1 SGDLS, CDR2 YYNGEE. The CDR3 region is CASSVFGGGANNEQFF. The CDR3, as DNA: TGTGCCAGCAGCGTATTCGGAGGGGGGGCGAACAATGAGCAGTTCTTC.

The chain employs TRBV5-8 and TRBJ2-5; D is perhaps TRBD1 (6 bases). The V end was cut by 0 bases, the J end by 5 bases, with 20 bases between. Germline CDR1 SGHTS, CDR2 YDEGEE. CDR3 length: 17 amino acids. DNA for the CDR3: TGTGCCAGCAGCTTGGGAGCTCCCGGGACAACGAGGGAGACCCAGTACTTC. Amino acids: CASSLGAPGTTRETQYF.

This sequence joins TRBV6-5 and TRBJ2-7; D may be TRBD1 (6 bases). The V end was cut by 7 bases, the J end by 4 bases, with 17 bases between. From germline, CDR1 is MNHEY and CDR2 SVGAGI. CDR3 size: 14 residues. CDR3 coding DNA: TGTGCCAGCACCCGGACAGCCGGAGAGTACGAGCAGTACTTC. Residues: CASTRTAGEYEQYF.